A selection of T cell receptor beta chains follows, all from one sample in a study of graft-versus-host responses after intestinal transplantation. Profiling relied on immunoSEQ multiplex PCR, and the TCRdb table lists in-frame clones only, not all of them. The sample holds 4,500 to 6,000 clones, around three quarters seen once. Source: PBMCs, taken 300 to 340 days after intestinal transplant. These receptors were taken from a human patient who received an intestinal transplant, so some T cells may come from the graft donor. Both conserved end residues are part of each CDR3. A D gene is named only where the DNA matches it firmly. Clone size is not always given. Where it is, it says once, few, many or a class for expanded clones.

v_gene	j_gene	abundance	d_gene	CDR3aa	CDR3nt
TRBV19	TRBJ2-1	large	TRBD2	CASSITPGGGNEQFF	TGTGCCAGTAGTATTACCCCGGGCGGGGGCAATGAGCAGTTCTTC
TRBV27	TRBJ1-1	-	TRBD1	CASSLSPGQVNTEAFF	TGTGCCAGCAGTTTGTCGCCGGGACAGGTGAACACTGAAGCTTTCTTT
TRBV7-2	TRBJ2-6	-	-	CASGPGDGANVLTF	TGTGCCAGCGGCCCGGGTGACGGGGCCAACGTCCTGACTTTC
TRBV6-4	TRBJ2-2	-	TRBD2	CASRHLAGATGELFF	TGTGCCAGCAGGCACCTAGCGGGGGCCACCGGGGAGCTGTTTTTT
TRBV11-3	TRBJ2-3	-	TRBD2	CASSSPRTSGGATDTQYF	TGTGCCAGCAGCTCGCCCCGGACTAGCGGGGGAGCCACAGATACGCAGTATTTT
TRBV7-2	TRBJ2-7	-	-	CASSQSTWGSYPYEQYF	TGTGCCAGCAGCCAATCTACGTGGGGGTCTTACCCCTACGAGCAGTACTTC
TRBV4-1	TRBJ2-7	-	-	CASSQGLRGYEQYF	TGCGCCAGCAGCCAAGGCCTACGGGGCTACGAGCAGTACTTC
TRBV4-3	TRBJ2-5	-	-	CASSQVIGHLQTQYF	TGCGCCAGCAGCCAAGTCATAGGTCACTTGCAGACCCAGTACTTC
TRBV5-4	TRBJ2-3	-	TRBD1	CASSQGTGGSTDTQYF	TGTGCCAGCAGCCAAGGGACAGGGGGCAGTACAGATACGCAGTATTTT
TRBV28	TRBJ2-7	-	TRBD2	CASCQGPSGDYEQYF	TGTGCCAGCTGCCAAGGGCCTAGCGGGGACTACGAGCAGTACTTC
TRBV7-8	TRBJ2-7	-	-	CASSLGRTIQGYEQYF	TGTGCCAGCAGCTTAGGAAGGACTATCCAAGGCTACGAGCAGTACTTC
TRBV6-1	TRBJ1-5	once	TRBD1	CASSLTTGVNQPQHF	TGTGCCAGCAGTCTGACGACAGGGGTTAATCAGCCCCAGCATTTT
TRBV30	TRBJ1-1	-	TRBD1	CACQGGQLEAFF	TGTGCCTGTCAGGGGGGACAGCTTGAAGCTTTCTTT
TRBV11-2	TRBJ2-7	-	TRBD1	CASSLGTGGQYF	TGTGCCAGCAGCTTAGGGACAGGGGGGCAGTACTTC
TRBV13	TRBJ2-3	-	TRBD1	CASSSLRDRGIWGTDTQYF	TGTGCCAGCAGCTCTCTTAGGGACAGGGGGATTTGGGGCACAGATACGCAGTATTTT
TRBV4-3	TRBJ2-1	-	TRBD2	CASSQEAGGSYNEQFF	TGCGCCAGCAGCCAAGAAGCGGGGGGCTCCTACAATGAGCAGTTCTTC
TRBV21-1	TRBJ2-5	once	-	CASSFIVGYTFSETQYF	TGTGCCAGCAGCTTCATCGTAGGCTACACTTTCTCTGAGACCCAGTACTTC
TRBV30	TRBJ1-1	-	-	CAWSRPGQSNTEAFF	TGTGCCTGGAGCAGACCGGGACAATCGAACACTGAAGCTTTCTTT
TRBV5-1	TRBJ2-3	-	TRBD1	CASSWDRQGDTQYF	TGCGCCAGCAGCTGGGACCGACAGGGGGATACGCAGTATTTT
TRBV6-6	TRBJ1-2	few	-	CATVWGNGYTF	TGTGCCACCGTGTGGGGAAATGGCTACACCTTC
TRBV9	TRBJ1-4	-	-	CASSEGGANEKLFF	TGTGCCAGCAGTGAGGGAGGGGCTAATGAAAAACTGTTTTTT
TRBV7-8	TRBJ1-4	few	-	CASSLLGFGPANEKLFF	TGTGCCAGCAGCCTGCTGGGGTTTGGGCCGGCTAATGAAAAACTGTTTTTT
TRBV5-4	TRBJ1-5	-	TRBD1	CASSFTQGSNQPQHF	TGTGCCAGCAGTTTTACACAGGGGAGCAATCAGCCCCAGCATTTT
TRBV4-3	TRBJ2-2	-	TRBD2	CASSRVPGLAGGTGELFF	TGCGCCAGCAGCCGCGTCCCGGGACTAGCGGGGGGGACCGGGGAGCTGTTTTTT
TRBV6-4	TRBJ1-5	-	-	CASSDRSNQPQHF	TGTGCCAGCAGTGACAGGAGCAATCAGCCCCAGCATTTT